This record looks at one T cell receptor beta chain sequence and its context. No antigen is known for it. Per germline, CDR1 SGHRS and CDR2 YFSETQ. The CDR3 totals 11 residues. With 3 bases clipped from V and 14 bases from J, the junction kept 5 bases outside the gene matches. Method: immunoSEQ multiplex PCR; TCRdb's copy keeps in-frame clones and lacks some. The table lists approximately 4,400 clones, approximately 82% of them singletons, with under 20% in the top ten. These data belong to a study of hypomethylating agent response in myelodysplastic syndrome. Study in general: A diploid cytogenetic profile was most common; mean age 72.2 +/- 6.3 years. TET2 mutation, the most common, occurred in about 45% of the 11 patients. Regarding the study as a whole: No significant post-treatment change in richness, rarefaction diversity or clonality, across all patients or response groups. Healthy controls were not age-matched to MDS patients, possibly affecting comparisons.

The source is a human donor with myelodysplastic syndrome. The starting material was bone marrow, obtained before or after starting hypomethylating agent treatment for myelodysplastic syndrome (not recorded which). The chain is built from TRBV5-1 and TRBJ2-1; 7 nucleotides line up with TRBD1. The CDR3 reads CASSYGQEEFF. The CDR3 DNA reads TGCGCCAGCAGCTACGGACAGGAGGAGTTCTTC.